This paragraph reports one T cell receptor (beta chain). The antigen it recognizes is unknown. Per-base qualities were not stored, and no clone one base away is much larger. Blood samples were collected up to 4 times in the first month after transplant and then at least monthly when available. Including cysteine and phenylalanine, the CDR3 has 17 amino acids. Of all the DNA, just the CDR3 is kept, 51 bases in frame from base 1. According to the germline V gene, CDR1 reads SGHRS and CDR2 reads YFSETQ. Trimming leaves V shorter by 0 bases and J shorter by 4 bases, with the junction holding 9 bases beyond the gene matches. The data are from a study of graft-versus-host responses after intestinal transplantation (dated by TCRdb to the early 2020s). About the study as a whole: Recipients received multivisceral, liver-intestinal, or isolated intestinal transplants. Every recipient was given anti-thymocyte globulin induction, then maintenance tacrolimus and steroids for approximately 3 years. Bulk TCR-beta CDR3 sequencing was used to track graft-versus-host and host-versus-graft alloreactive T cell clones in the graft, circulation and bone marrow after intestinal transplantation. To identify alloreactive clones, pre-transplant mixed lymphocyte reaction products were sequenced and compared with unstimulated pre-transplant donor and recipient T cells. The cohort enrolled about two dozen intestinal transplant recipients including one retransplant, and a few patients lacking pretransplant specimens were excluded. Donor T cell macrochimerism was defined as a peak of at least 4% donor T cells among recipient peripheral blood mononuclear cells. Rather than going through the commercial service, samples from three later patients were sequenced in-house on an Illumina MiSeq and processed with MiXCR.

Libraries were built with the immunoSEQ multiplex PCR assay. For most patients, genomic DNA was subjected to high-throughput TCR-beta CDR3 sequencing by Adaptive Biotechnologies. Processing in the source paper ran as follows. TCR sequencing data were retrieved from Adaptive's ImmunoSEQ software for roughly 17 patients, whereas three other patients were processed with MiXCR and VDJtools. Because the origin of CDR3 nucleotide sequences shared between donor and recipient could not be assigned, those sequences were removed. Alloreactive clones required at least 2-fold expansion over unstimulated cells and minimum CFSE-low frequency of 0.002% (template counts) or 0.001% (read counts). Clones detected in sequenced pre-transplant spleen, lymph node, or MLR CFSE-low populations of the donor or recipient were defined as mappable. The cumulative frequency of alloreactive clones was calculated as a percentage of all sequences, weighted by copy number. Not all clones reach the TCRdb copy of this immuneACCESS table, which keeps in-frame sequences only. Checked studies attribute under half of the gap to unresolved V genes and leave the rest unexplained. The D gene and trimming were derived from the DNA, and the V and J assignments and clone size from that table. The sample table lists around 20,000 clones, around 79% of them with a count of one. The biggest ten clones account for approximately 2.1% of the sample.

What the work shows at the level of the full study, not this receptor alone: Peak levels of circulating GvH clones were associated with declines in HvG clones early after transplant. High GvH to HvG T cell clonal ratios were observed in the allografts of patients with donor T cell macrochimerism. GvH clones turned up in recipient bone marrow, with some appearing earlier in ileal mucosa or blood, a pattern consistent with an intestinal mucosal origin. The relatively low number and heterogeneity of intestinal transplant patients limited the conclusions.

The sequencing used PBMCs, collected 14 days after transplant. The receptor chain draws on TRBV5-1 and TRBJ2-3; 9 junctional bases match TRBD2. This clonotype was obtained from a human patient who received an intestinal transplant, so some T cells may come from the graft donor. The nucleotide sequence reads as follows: TGCGCCAGCAGCTTGGGACCAGCGGGAGGAGGGGCAGATACGCAGTATTTT. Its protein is CASSLGPAGGGADTQYF.